The text below deals with one TCR beta chain. Its antigen target is currently unknown. Base-call qualities are not available, and no considerably larger clone is one nucleotide away. Relative to germline, V is missing 3 bases and J is missing 4 bases, with 2 bases of the junction outside any gene match. Reading from cysteine to phenylalanine, the CDR3 counts 13 amino acids. Here the CDR3 DNA is all that survives: 39 bases in frame from base 1. From a lookup of the germline V gene, CDR1 and CDR2 are SGDLS and YYNGEE. The immunoSEQ hsTCRB v3.0 assay was used at survey level resolution to sequence the TRB variable region. The targeted TRB sequencing depth was about 40,000-55,000 T-cell genomes per sample. Pooled TRB libraries were sequenced on an Illumina MiSeq with a v3 150-cycle kit. The authors' analysis ran thus. Repertoire analysis was run in R within a reproducible Nextflow workflow that covered QC, data transformation and analysis. LymphoSeq2, an R package for exploring AIRR-Seq data, was used to implement the custom analyses. After excluding several samples that yielded fewer than 5000 total TRB sequences, approximately 180 HIV repertoires remained for analysis. Among the approximately 180 retained HIV repertoires, 55 to 60 were collected before ART initiation and 120 to 140 were collected after ART initiation. Each repertoire was downsampled to 5000 TRB nucleotide sequences, and summary statistics were averaged across 100 downsampling iterations. TRB sequences were retained for analysis only if CDR3 regions of at least seven amino acids were present. Diversity was assessed using a clonality score derived from Shannon entropy and using the Gini coefficient. In the repertoire networks, any two of the top 5000 CDR3 amino acid sequences were linked whenever the two sequences differed by an edit distance of one. GLIPH2 predicted antigen specificity groups and MHC restriction for TRB CDR3 amino acid sequences. Known CMV, EBV, HIV or tissue antigen associations were flagged by matching CDR3 amino acid sequences against VDJdb and McPAS-TCR. Pre-ART, post-ART and control groups were compared with Wilcoxon signed-rank tests and Holm-Bonferroni correction. TCRdb limited this immuneACCESS table to in-frame rearrangements with V and J called. A share of clones is missing; checked studies link under half to unresolved V genes, and the rest is unexplained. The DNA gave D and trimming, while V, J and clone size come from that table. The sample data list roughly 28,000 clones, and approximately 78% of these were observed just once. The biggest ten clones account for 11% to 15% of the sample.

Inclusion was restricted to participants for whom at least one PBMC sample before ART initiation and at least two post-ART samples were available. Every participant with HIV received treatment in the United States of America. Cryopreserved samples of about 0.9-11 million PBMC were thawed and washed before DNA extraction. At the time of the earliest PBMC sample, participants with HIV were aged between roughly 20 and 60 years. Each participant contributed PBMC samples from 1-4 timepoints before ART initiation and 2-8 timepoints after ART initiation, with a median of 7 samples. Serial HIV viral load, CD4+ T-cell count, ART history and demographic data were obtained for every participant. Genomic DNA was extracted from unsorted PBMC with a Qiagen kit on a QIAcube, processed in batches of 12 samples. The data belong to a study of long-term antiretroviral therapy in people with HIV (dated by TCRdb to 2021 to 2024). About the study as a whole: The earliest samples were collected roughly a decade before the 2015 WHO recommendation for immediate ART, at a time when ART was usually postponed until CD4 counts fell. Of the 30 or so participants with HIV, roughly twelve were female. No cross-contamination during QIAcube processing was shown when test extractions of a monoclonal T-cell line were performed alongside about 30 polyclonal samples. A total of roughly 200 cryopreserved PBMC samples came from 30 adults with confirmed HIV infection and were collected serially over a mean of roughly 6 years (range 1-12). A retrospective serial study tested whether ART initiation and durable HIV suppression were associated with changes in peripheral blood TRB repertoire composition and diversity.

The paper's findings and limits, for the study overall: Compared with controls, HIV repertoires had narrower CDR3 length ranges, and the network structure pointed to an antigen-experienced repertoire that shifted only slightly toward naive after ART. A significant increase in TRB diversity was found to be associated with ART initiation, although TRB diversity was observed to remain significantly below that of transplant donor controls even after long-term ART. The samples span the years 2004 to 2017, and the ART regimens used at that time may not be as effective as current regimens. Inferences about post-ART repertoire changes were limited because no data were available on ART adherence, viral resistance or therapy changes. Owing to limited PBMC availability, only the TCR beta chain was sequenced, without alpha chain pairing. Because pre-ART samples had limited cell numbers, unsorted PBMC were profiled rather than sorted CD4+ and CD8+ T cells. The repertoire was dominated across all time points by expanded TRB clones identified before ART initiation, although this dominance was seen to fluctuate and to decrease in many PLHIV after ART.

The V and J genes are TRBV9 and TRBJ2-5; 8 nucleotides in the junction match TRBD1. The receptor comes from a man aged 45-65 years with HIV. Sequencing used unsorted PBMCs, obtained 2.9 years after starting antiretroviral therapy. The DNA sequence reads TGTGCCAGCAGCGAACAGGGGGGAGAGACCCAGTACTTC. It codes for CASSEQGGETQYF.